The clone carrying this TCR beta chain was counted a few times. The CDR3 length is 17 residues. J gave up 5 bases and V 1 base, and 13 bases lay outside the gene matches. During construction of the library, unique molecular identifiers were attached to individual cDNA molecules for quantitative, reproducible TCR counting. TCRdb used MiXCR to reprocess the RACE reads, holding one entry per CDR3 protein. The sample yields some 350,000 distinct CDR3 sequences, around 7% seen once. Time point reported: patch test 1, 2 weeks after DPC sensitization. Noted treatment: therapeutic diphenylcyclopropenone sensitization with weekly scalp DPC. This sample is part of a study of human T cells and chemical hapten exposure.

J is TRBJ2-5 and V is TRBV12-3 or TRBV12-4; 7 nucleotides agree with TRBD2. This receptor was taken from a woman under 30 with alopecia areata. Some clones in this sample may be carry-over from other donors' samples. Source: whole blood, taken in connection with sensitization to the hapten diphenylcyclopropenone (DPC). The CDR3 protein is CASSLDRSLANGETQYF. As DNA, the CDR3 is TGTGCCAGCAGTTTAGACCGATCACTAGCGAACGGTGAGACCCAGTACTTC.